The 3 T cell receptor beta chains below come from one sample, sequenced in a study of blood T cells in healthy people across ages. A second PCR, run for roughly 7 to 12 cycles, used a sample-barcoded 5' primer plus a J-beta primer mix. TCRdb independently ran MiXCR on the 5' RACE reads; one entry per CDR3 protein. There are 800,000 to 900,000 distinct CDR3 sequences in the sample; 62% occur only once, and around a quarter lies in the top ten. Sequenced material: blood. These receptors were collected from a man aged 25-45 years in good health.

The V and J genes are TRBV20-1 and TRBJ1-2; 10 bases match TRBD1. The CDR3 has 16 amino acids. The junction had 5 bases not matched to a gene; V was cut back by 1 base and J by 0 bases. Germline CDR1 and CDR2: DFQATT and SNEGSKA (reference sequence). CDR3 bases: TGCAGTGCTAGAGTTGCCGGACAGGGGGCTAACTATGGCTACACCTTC. Its translation: CSARVAGQGANYGYTF.

The rearrangement joins TRBV6-6 to TRBJ2-7; 7 bases agree with TRBD1. Germline V gene sequence: CDR1 MNHNY, CDR2 SVGAGI (reference sequence). The CDR3 is 17 amino acids. V trimming: 0 bases; J trimming: 3 bases; junction bases outside the gene matches: 11. The DNA of the CDR3 is TGTGCCAGCAGTTACTCGATTTGGGACAGCCTAAACTACGAGCAGTACTTC. Translating gives CASSYSIWDSLNYEQYF.

The CDR3, as DNA: TGTGCCAGCAGTTCTGACACGGACGGTTACGAGCAGTACTTC. It is translated as CASSSDTDGYEQYF. The chain employs TRBV7-3 and TRBJ2-7; unclear D gene. Germline V gene lookup returns CDR1 SGHTA and CDR2 FQGTGA. The V end was cut by 6 bases, the J end by 4 bases, with 16 bases between. This CDR3 comprises 14 residues.